Listed below are T cell receptor beta chains from one sample, sequenced in a study of T cell responses to AZD1222 COVID-19 vaccine. Clones were read by immunoSEQ multiplex PCR, and TCRdb kept only the in-frame ones, dropping some. Of about 140,000 clones in the sample, more than 85% were seen once. Sequencing used peripheral blood, obtained 28 days after the second AZD1222 dose. The receptors here all came from an adult who received the AZD1222 COVID-19 vaccine. Both conserved end residues are part of each CDR3. Fields, in order: clone size, V gene, J gene, D gene, CDR3 protein, CDR3 DNA. The D gene is left open where the match is weak. Clone size appears in some rows only: once, few, many, or a class for an expanded clone.

>NA|TRBV4-2|TRBJ2-7|NA
CASSQDRAGGRSSSYEQYF
TGTGCCAGCAGCCAAGACCGTGCCGGGGGACGGTCGAGCTCCTACGAGCAGTACTTC
>NA|TRBV28|TRBJ1-1|NA
CASSLRTPGVTEAFF
TGTGCCAGCAGTCTGCGGACGCCGGGGGTCACTGAAGCTTTCTTT
>once|TRBV4-2|TRBJ1-4|TRBD1
CASSPGTALGDEKLFF
TGTGCCAGCAGCCCCGGGACAGCCTTAGGGGATGAAAAACTGTTTTTT
>NA|TRBV29-1|TRBJ1-2|NA
CSAPGGRYGYTF
TGCAGCGCCCCGGGTGGGCGCTATGGCTACACCTTC
>NA|TRBV27|TRBJ1-4|TRBD1
CASSSGGAYEKLFF
TGTGCCAGCAGTTCAGGGGGCGCTTATGAAAAACTGTTTTTT
>NA|TRBV7-9|TRBJ2-3|NA
CASSGGGDINTDTQYF
TGTGCCAGCTCCGGAGGCGGGGACATTAACACAGATACGCAGTATTTT
>NA|TRBV5-1|TRBJ1-4|TRBD1
CASSPKQGEFEKLFF
TGCGCCAGCAGCCCAAAACAGGGGGAGTTTGAAAAACTGTTTTTT
>NA|TRBV7-9|TRBJ1-6|NA
CASSSGGSPLHF
TGTGCCAGCAGCTCAGGTGGTTCACCCCTCCACTTT
>NA|TRBV19|TRBJ2-3|NA
CASGGRSSTDTQYF
TGTGCCAGTGGGGGGCGGAGCAGCACAGATACGCAGTATTTT
>NA|TRBV7-3|TRBJ1-1|NA
CASSQQGGAFF
TGTGCCAGCAGCCAGCAGGGAGGGGCTTTCTTT
>NA|TRBV5-4|TRBJ1-1|NA
CASSLDYGNTEAFF
TGTGCCAGCAGCTTGGACTACGGGAACACTGAAGCTTTCTTT
>NA|TRBV11-3|TRBJ2-2|NA
CASRLEVGHDPGELFF
TGTGCCAGCAGGTTGGAGGTCGGACACGATCCCGGGGAGCTGTTTTTT
>NA|TRBV5-5|TRBJ1-2|NA
CASSRTPQGPGYGYTF
TGTGCCAGCAGCCGGACCCCCCAGGGTCCGGGCTATGGCTACACCTTC
>once|TRBV5-1|TRBJ1-1|TRBD1
CASSEQPGQGGTEAFF
TGCGCCAGCAGCGAGCAACCGGGACAGGGGGGAACTGAAGCTTTCTTT
>NA|TRBV27|TRBJ1-1|NA
CAIFIGGEVNTEAFF
TGTGCCATCTTTATAGGGGGGGAAGTGAACACTGAAGCTTTCTTT
>NA|TRBV29-1|TRBJ1-1|TRBD1
CSVEVWMTGGGTEAFF
TGCAGCGTTGAGGTGTGGATGACAGGGGGAGGGACTGAAGCTTTCTTT
>NA|TRBV9|TRBJ1-3|NA
CASSSGDGPGNTIYF
TGTGCCAGCAGCTCCGGGGACGGCCCTGGAAACACCATATATTTT
>NA|TRBV27|TRBJ1-2|TRBD1
CASSSGQGLWGYTF
TGTGCCAGCAGTTCAGGACAGGGGCTTTGGGGCTACACCTTC
>NA|TRBV6-5|TRBJ1-5|TRBD1
CASSWTGFGNQPQHF
TGTGCCAGCAGTTGGACAGGCTTCGGCAATCAGCCCCAGCATTTT
>NA|TRBV7-3|TRBJ1-4|TRBD1
CASSPTGGANEKLFF
TGTGCCAGCAGCCCGACAGGGGGCGCTAATGAAAAACTGTTTTTT
>NA|TRBV4-1|TRBJ2-7|TRBD2
CASSQDLGAGVSEQYF
TGCGCCAGCAGCCAAGATTTGGGAGCGGGAGTATCCGAGCAGTACTTC
>once|TRBV11-1|TRBJ1-1|NA
CASSLREVGENAEAFF
TGTGCCAGCAGCTTAAGGGAAGTAGGCGAAAACGCTGAAGCTTTCTTT
>NA|TRBV28|TRBJ1-5|NA
CASNWGNQPQHF
TGTGCCAGCAACTGGGGCAATCAGCCCCAGCATTTT
>NA|TRBV28|TRBJ1-6|TRBD1
CASSSSTGIHNSPLHF
TGTGCCAGCAGTTCATCGACAGGGATCCATAATTCACCCCTCCACTTT
>NA|TRBV7-9|TRBJ2-1|NA
CASSLWLAGTYNEQFF
TGTGCCAGCAGCTTATGGCTTGCGGGAACCTACAATGAGCAGTTCTTC
>NA|TRBV7-9|TRBJ2-1|TRBD2
CASSLLAGAYNEQFF
TGTGCCAGCAGCCTACTAGCGGGGGCCTACAATGAGCAGTTCTTC
>NA|TRBV2|TRBJ2-2|NA
CASREAGGTGELFF
TGTGCCAGCAGGGAGGCCGGCGGGACCGGGGAGCTGTTTTTT
>NA|TRBV14|TRBJ1-5|NA
CASSQGSGRSNQPQHF
TGTGCCAGCAGCCAAGGGTCAGGGAGATCCAATCAGCCCCAGCATTTT
>few|TRBV7-2|TRBJ2-3|NA
CASSVRTDTQYF
TGTGCCAGCAGCGTGAGGACAGATACGCAGTATTTT
>NA|TRBV23-1|TRBJ2-7|TRBD1
CASPLDRGRLEQYF
TGCGCCAGCCCGCTCGACAGGGGGCGCCTCGAGCAGTACTTC
>once|TRBV18|TRBJ1-5|TRBD1
CASSQDRNQPQHF
TGTGCCAGCTCACAGGACAGGAATCAGCCCCAGCATTTT
>NA|TRBV7-8|TRBJ1-3|NA
CASSLETSGNTIYF
TGTGCCAGCAGCTTAGAAACCTCTGGAAACACCATATATTTT
>NA|TRBV27|TRBJ2-1|NA
CASSFTIRRNEQFF
TGTGCCAGCAGCTTCACCATACGGAGAAATGAGCAGTTCTTC
>few|TRBV10-3|TRBJ2-7|TRBD1
CAISGTGGGEQYF
TGTGCCATCAGTGGAACAGGGGGCGGGGAGCAGTACTTC
>NA|TRBV4-2|TRBJ1-4|NA
CASSPRPTRNEKLFF
TGTGCCAGCAGTCCCCGTCCGACGCGAAATGAAAAACTGTTTTTT
>NA|TRBV14|TRBJ1-1|NA
CASSHWEVDTEAFF
TGTGCCAGCAGCCATTGGGAAGTCGACACTGAAGCTTTCTTT
>NA|TRBV6-4|TRBJ2-2|NA
CASSVEYLVGELFF
TGTGCCAGCAGTGTGGAGTATTTGGTCGGGGAGCTGTTTTTT
>NA|TRBV10-1|TRBJ2-7|NA
CASSESGGRREQYF
TGCGCCAGCAGTGAGTCGGGGGGTCGTCGCGAGCAGTACTTC
>NA|TRBV5-1|TRBJ1-2|NA
CASSFEPGFNYGYTF
TGCGCCAGCAGCTTCGAGCCGGGATTTAACTATGGCTACACCTTC
>NA|TRBV7-2|TRBJ2-5|TRBD2
CASSTGTTTAQYF
TGTGCCAGCAGCACCGGGACTACGACGGCCCAGTACTTC
>NA|TRBV29-1|TRBJ2-1|TRBD1
CSVRTGGAGEQFF
TGCAGCGTTAGGACAGGGGGCGCGGGTGAGCAGTTCTTC
>NA|TRBV12-3/TRBV12-4|TRBJ2-5|NA
CASRGETQYF
TGTGCCAGCAGGGGGGAGACCCAGTACTTC
>NA|TRBV7-8|TRBJ1-5|NA
CASTKTLGQYSNQPQHF
TGTGCCAGCACCAAAACGTTGGGCCAATATAGCAATCAGCCCCAGCATTTT